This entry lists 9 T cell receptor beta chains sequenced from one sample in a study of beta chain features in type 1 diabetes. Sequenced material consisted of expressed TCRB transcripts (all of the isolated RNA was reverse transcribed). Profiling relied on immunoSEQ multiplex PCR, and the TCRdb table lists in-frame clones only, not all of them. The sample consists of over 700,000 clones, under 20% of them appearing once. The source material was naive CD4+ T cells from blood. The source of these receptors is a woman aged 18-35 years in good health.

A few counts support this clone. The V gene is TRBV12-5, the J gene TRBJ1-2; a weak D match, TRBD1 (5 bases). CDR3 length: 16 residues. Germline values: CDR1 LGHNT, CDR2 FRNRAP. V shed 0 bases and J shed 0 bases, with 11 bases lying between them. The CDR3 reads CASGLVVRGTNYGYTF. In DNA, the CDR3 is TGTGCTAGTGGTTTGGTAGTAAGGGGAACTAACTATGGCTACACCTTC.

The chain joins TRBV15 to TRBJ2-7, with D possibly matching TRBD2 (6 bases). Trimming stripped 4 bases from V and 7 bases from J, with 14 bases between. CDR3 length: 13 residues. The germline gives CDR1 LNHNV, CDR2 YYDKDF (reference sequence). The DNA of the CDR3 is TGTGCCACCAGCATCTCCGGGACTCAGGAGCAGTACTTC. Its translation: CATSISGTQEQYF.

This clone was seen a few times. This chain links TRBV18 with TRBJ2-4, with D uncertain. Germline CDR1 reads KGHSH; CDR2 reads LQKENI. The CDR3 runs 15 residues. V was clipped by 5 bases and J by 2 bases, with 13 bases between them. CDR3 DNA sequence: TGTGCCAGCTCAACGGCAGCTTCCTCCAAAAACATTCAGTACTTC. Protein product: CASSTAASSKNIQYF.

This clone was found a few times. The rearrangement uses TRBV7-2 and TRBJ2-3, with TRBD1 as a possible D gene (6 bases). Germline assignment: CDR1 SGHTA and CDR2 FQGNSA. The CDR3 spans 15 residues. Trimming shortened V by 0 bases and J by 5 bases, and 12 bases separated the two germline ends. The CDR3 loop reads CASSLALRGGDTQYF. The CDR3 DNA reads TGTGCCAGCAGCTTAGCGCTTAGAGGGGGAGATACGCAGTATTTT.

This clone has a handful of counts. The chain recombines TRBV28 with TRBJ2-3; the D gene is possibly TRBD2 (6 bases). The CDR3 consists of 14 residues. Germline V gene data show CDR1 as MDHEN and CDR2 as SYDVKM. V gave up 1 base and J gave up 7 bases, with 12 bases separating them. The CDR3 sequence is CASSLSGAFNTQYF. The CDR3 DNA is TGTGCCAGCAGTTTATCGGGAGCCTTTAATACGCAGTATTTT.

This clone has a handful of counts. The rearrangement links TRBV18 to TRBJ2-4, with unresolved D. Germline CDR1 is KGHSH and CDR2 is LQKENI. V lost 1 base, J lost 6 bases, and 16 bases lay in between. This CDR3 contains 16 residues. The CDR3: CASSPLPPTIRNIQYF. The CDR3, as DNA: TGTGCCAGCTCACCACTTCCCCCTACCATTAGAAACATTCAGTACTTC. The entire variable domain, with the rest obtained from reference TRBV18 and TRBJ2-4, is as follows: NAGVMQNPRHLVRRRGQEARLRCSPMKGHSHVYWYRQLPEEGLKFMVYLQKENIIDESGMPKERFSAEFPKEGPSILRIQQVVRGDSAAYFCASSPLPPTIRNIQYFGAGTRLSVL.

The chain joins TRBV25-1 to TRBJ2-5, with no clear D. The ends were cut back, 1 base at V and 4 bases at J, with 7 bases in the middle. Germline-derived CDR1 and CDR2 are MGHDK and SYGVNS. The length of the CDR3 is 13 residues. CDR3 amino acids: CASSEFGGETQYF. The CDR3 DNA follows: TGTGCCAGCAGTGAATTTGGCGGAGAGACCCAGTACTTC.

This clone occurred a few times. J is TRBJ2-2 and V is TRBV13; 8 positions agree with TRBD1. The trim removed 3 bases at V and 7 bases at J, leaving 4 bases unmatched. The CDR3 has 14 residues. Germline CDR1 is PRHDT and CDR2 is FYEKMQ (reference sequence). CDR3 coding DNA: TGTGCCAGCAGCTTCGACAGGGGTAACGGGGAGCTGTTTTTT. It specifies CASSFDRGNGELFF.

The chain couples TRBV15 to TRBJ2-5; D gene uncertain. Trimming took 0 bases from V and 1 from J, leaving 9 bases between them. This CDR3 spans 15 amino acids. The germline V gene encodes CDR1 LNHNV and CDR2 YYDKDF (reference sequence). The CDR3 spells CATSRDPWVQETQYF. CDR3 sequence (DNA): TGTGCCACCAGCAGAGACCCCTGGGTCCAAGAGACCCAGTACTTC.